This TCR beta chain is drawn from a study of vaccination effects on CD4 cells after COVID-19. In the case of this clone: Its antigen is not identified.

The study, taken as a whole, reports: No early post-infection timepoints were available in the study, which also included few convalescent patients. Late after vaccination, infection- and vaccine-induced clones showed marked clonal contraction.

Assay used: immunoSEQ multiplex PCR; TCRdb lists only in-frame clones, some missing. The sample records tens of thousands of clones, around 67% being singletons. Sequencing was preceded by expansion of antigen-specific CD4+ T cells with viral peptide pools in the ViraFEST assay. Once cultured for roughly nine days, the cells underwent separation to obtain CD4+ T cells. Negative nucleocapsid antibody tests before and after vaccination confirmed no previous SARS-CoV-2 infection. Cultures of some 1.8 million PBMC per well contained about 10 IU/ml IL-2 plus 10 ug/ml peptides. The authors exchanged half the medium for IL-2 medium on days 3 and 7. This sequence was found in a human donor who received a COVID-19 vaccine. The sequencing here drew on CD4+ T cells from PBMCs cultured with HCoV-OC43 spike peptides, taken before COVID-19 vaccination. The subset is: HCoV-OC43 spike overlapping peptide pool stimulation.

The CDR3, as DNA: TGTGCCAGCAGTTTAGTTTACAATGAGCAGTTCTTC. Its translation: CASSLVYNEQFF. The gene calls are TRBV12-3 or TRBV12-4 and TRBJ2-1, with D hard to call. This CDR3 has 12 residues. V lost 1 base, J lost 4 bases, and 2 bases lay in between.